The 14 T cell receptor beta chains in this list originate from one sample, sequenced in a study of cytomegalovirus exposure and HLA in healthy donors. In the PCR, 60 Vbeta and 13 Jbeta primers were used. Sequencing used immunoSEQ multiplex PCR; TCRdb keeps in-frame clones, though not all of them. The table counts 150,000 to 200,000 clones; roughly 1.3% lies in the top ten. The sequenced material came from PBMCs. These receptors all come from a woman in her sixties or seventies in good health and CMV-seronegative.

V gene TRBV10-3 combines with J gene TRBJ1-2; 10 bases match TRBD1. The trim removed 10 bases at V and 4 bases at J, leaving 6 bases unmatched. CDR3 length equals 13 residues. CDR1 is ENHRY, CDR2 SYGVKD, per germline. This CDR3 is CATTGTGVYGYTF. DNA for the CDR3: TGTGCCACCACCGGGACAGGGGTCTATGGCTACACCTTC.

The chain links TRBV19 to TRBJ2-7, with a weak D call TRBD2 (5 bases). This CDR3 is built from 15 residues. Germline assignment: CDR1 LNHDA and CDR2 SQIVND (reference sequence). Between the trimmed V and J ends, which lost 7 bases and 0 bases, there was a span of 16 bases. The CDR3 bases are TGTGCCAGTAACCCCGGACTGTTGAGCTCCTACGAGCAGTACTTC. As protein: CASNPGLLSSYEQYF.

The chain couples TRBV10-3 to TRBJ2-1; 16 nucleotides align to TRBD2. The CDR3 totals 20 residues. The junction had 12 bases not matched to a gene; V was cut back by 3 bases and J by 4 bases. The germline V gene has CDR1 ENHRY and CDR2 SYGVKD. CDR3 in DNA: TGTGCCATCAGTGAAAGGGATGGGACTAGCGGGGGGGACGGTTACAATGAGCAGTTCTTC. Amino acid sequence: CAISERDGTSGGDGYNEQFF.

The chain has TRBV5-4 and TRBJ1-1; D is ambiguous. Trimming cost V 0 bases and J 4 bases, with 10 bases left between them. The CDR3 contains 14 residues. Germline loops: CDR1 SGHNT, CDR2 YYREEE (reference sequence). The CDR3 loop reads CASSLETGGTEAFF. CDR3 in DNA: TGTGCCAGCAGCTTGGAGACCGGAGGCACTGAAGCTTTCTTT.

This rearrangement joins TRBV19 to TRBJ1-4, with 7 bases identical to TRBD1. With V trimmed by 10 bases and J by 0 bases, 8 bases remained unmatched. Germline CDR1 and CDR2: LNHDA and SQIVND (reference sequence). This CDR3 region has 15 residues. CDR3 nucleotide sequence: TGTGCCACACAGGGGCGGTTTGCAACTAATGAAAAACTGTTTTTT. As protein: CATQGRFATNEKLFF.

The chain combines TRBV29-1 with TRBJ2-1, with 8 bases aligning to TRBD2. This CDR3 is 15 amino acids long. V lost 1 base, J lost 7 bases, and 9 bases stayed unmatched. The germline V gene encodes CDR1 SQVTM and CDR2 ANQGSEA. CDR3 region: CSVEGTSRSGNEQFF. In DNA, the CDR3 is TGCAGCGTTGAAGGGACTAGCCGTTCTGGAAATGAGCAGTTCTTC.

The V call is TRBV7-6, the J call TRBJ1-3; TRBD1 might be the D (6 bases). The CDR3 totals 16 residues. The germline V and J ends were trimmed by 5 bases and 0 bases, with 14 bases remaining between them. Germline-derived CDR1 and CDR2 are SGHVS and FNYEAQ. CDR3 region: CASSQAGGSSGNTIYF. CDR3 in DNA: TGTGCCAGCAGCCAAGCGGGGGGCAGCTCTGGAAACACCATATATTTT.

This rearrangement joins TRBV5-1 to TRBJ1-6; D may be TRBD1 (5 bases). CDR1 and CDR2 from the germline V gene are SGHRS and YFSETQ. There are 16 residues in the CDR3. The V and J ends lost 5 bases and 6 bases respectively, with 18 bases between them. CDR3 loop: CASSPGTLVGNSPLHF. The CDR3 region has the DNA TGCGCCAGCAGTCCCGGGACTCTCGTCGGTAATTCACCCCTCCACTTT.

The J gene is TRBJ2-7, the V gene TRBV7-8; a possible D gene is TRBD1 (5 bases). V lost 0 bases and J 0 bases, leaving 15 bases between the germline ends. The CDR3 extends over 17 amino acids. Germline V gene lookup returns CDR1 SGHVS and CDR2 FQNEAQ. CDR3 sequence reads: CASSLALGQESSYEQYF. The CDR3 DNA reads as TGTGCCAGCAGCTTAGCGTTGGGGCAGGAGAGCTCCTACGAGCAGTACTTC.

The DNA for the CDR3 is TGTGCCATCAATCCCGGGACACTTGGAGGCTACACCTTC. Protein sequence: CAINPGTLGGYTF. This rearrangement joins TRBV10-3 to TRBJ1-2; TRBD1 might be the D (6 bases). Germline CDR1 ENHRY, CDR2 SYGVKD. Trimming shortened V by 7 bases and J by 8 bases, and 17 bases separated the two germline ends. The length of the CDR3 is 13 residues.

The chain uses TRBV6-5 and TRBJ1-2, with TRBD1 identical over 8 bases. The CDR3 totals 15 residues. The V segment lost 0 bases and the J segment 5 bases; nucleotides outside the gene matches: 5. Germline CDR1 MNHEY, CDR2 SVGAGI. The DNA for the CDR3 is TGTGCCAGCAGTTACTCTCTGGACAGGGTATATGGCTACACCTTC. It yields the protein CASSYSLDRVYGYTF.

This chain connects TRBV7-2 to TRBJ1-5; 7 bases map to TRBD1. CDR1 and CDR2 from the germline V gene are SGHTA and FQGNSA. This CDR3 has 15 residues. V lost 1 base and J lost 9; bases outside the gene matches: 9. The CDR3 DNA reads TGTGCCAGCAGCTTAGTTCGGACAGGAGGACTGCCCCAGCATTTT. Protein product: CASSLVRTGGLPQHF.

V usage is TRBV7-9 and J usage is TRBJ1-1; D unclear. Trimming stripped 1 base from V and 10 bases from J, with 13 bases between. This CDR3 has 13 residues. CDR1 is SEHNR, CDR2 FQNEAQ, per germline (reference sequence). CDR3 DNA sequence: TGTGCCAGCAGCTTAGGGAGTTTAAACCGAGCTTTCTTT. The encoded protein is CASSLGSLNRAFF.

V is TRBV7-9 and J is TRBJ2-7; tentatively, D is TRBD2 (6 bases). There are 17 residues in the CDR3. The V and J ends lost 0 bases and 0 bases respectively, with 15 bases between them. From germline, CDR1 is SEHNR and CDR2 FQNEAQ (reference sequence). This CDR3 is CASSLARGTRGSYEQYF. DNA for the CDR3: TGTGCCAGCAGCTTAGCACGGGGGACCCGTGGCTCCTACGAGCAGTACTTC.